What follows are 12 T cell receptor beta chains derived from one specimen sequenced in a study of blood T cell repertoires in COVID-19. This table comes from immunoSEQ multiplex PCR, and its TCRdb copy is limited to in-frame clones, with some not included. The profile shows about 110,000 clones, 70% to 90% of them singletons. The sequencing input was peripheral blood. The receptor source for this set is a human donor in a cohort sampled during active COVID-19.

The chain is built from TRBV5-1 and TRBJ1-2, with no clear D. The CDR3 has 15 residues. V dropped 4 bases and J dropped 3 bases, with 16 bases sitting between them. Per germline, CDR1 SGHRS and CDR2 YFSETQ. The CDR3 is CASSQSHSGDYGYTF. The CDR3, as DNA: TGCGCCAGCAGCCAGTCCCATTCCGGAGACTATGGCTACACCTTC.

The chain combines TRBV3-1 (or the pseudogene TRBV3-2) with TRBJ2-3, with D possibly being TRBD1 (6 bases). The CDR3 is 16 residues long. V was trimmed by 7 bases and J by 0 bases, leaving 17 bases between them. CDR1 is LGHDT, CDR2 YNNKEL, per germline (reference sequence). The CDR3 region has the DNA TGTGCCAGCACCCAGGACAGTCCGCGCAGCACAGATACGCAGTATTTT. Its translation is CASTQDSPRSTDTQYF.

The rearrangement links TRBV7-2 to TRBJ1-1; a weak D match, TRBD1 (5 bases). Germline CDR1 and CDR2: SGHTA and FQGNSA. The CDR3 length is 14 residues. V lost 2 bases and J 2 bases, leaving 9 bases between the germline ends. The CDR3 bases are TGTGCCAGCAGCTTATTCAGGGAAAACACTGAAGCTTTCTTT. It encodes CASSLFRENTEAFF. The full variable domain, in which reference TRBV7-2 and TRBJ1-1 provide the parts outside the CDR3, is GAGVSQSPSNKVTEKGKDVELRCDPISGHTALYWYRQSLGQGLEFLIYFQGNSAPDKSGLPSDRFSAERTGGSVSTLTIQRTQQEDSAVYLCASSLFRENTEAFFGQGTRLTVV.

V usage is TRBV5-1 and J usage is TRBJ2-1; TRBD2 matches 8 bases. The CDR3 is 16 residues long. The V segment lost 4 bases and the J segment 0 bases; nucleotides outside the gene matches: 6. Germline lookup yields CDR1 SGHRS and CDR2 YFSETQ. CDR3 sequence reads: CASSGGLAHSYNEQFF. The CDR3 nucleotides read TGCGCCAGCAGCGGAGGACTAGCTCACTCCTACAATGAGCAGTTCTTC.

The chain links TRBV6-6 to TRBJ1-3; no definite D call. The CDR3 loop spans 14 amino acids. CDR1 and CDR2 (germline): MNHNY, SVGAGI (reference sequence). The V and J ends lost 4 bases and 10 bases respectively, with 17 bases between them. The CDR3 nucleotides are TGTGCCAGCAGTTTGGGCACCAATACATTGACCATATATTTT. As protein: CASSLGTNTLTIYF.

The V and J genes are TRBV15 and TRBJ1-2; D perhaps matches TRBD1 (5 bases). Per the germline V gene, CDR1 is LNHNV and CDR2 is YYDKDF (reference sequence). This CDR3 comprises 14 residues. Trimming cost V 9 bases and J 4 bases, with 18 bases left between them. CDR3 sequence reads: CATTEGAASYGYTF. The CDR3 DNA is TGTGCCACGACGGAAGGGGCAGCCTCCTATGGCTACACCTTC. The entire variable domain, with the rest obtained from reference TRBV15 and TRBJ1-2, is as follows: DAMVIQNPRYQVTQFGKPVTLSCSQTLNHNVMYWYQQKSSQAPKLLFHYYDKDFNNEADTPDNFQSRRPNTSFCFLDIRSPGLGDTAMYLCATTEGAASYGYTFGSGTRLTVV.

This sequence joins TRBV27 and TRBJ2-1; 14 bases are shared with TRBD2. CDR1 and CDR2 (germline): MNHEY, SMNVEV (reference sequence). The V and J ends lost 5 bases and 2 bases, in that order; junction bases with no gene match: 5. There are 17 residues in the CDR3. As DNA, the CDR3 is TGTGCCAGCAGTACGACTAGCGGGAGGGCTACCTACAATGAGCAGTTCTTC. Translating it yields CASSTTSGRATYNEQFF.

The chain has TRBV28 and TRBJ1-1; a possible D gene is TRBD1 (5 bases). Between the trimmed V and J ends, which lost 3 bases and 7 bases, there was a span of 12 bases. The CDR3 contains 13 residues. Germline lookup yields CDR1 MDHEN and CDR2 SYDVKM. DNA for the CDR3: TGTGCCAGCAGTTTGCGCCCAGGGTTTGAAGCTTTCTTT. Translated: CASSLRPGFEAFF. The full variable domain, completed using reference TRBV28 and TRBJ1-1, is DVKVTQSSRYLVKRTGEKVFLECVQDMDHENMFWYRQDPGLGLRLIYFSYDVKMKEKGDIPEGYSVSREKKERFSLILESASTNQTSMYLCASSLRPGFEAFFGQGTRLTVV.

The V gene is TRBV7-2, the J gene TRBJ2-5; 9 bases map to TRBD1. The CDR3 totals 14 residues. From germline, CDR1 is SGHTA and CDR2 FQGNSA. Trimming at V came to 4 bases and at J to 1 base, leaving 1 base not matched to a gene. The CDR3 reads CASSSDRGQETQYF. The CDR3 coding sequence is TGTGCCAGCAGCTCGGACAGGGGCCAAGAGACCCAGTACTTC.

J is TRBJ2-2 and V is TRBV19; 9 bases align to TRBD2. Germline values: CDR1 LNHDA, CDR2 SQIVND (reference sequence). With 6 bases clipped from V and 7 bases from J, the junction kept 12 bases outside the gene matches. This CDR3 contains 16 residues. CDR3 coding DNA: TGTGCCAGTAGCCCCGGGACTAGCCCGTTGGGCGGGGAGCTGTTTTTT. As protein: CASSPGTSPLGGELFF. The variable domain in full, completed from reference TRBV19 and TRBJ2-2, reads DGGITQSPKYLFRKEGQNVTLSCEQNLNHDAMYWYRQDPGQGLRLIYYSQIVNDFQKGDIAEGYSVSREKKESFPLTVTSAQKNPTAFYLCASSPGTSPLGGELFFGEGSRLTVL.

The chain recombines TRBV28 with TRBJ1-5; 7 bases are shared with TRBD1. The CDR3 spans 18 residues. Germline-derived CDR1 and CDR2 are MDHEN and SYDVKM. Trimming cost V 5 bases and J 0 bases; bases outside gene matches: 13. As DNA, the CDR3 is TGTGCCAGCAGTCCGGGACAGCCACTCCTAACTAGCAATCAGCCCCAGCATTTT. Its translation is CASSPGQPLLTSNQPQHF.

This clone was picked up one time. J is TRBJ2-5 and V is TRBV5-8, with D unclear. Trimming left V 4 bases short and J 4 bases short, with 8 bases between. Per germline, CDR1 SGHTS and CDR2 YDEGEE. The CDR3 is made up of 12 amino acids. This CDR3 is CASSDLGETQYF. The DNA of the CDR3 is TGTGCCAGCAGCGATCTCGGAGAGACCCAGTACTTC.